The clone carrying this TCR beta chain has just a few counts. What it binds is unknown. In patients aged 18 to 65, hyperthyroidism was newly diagnosed, with duration under 2 months. Diagnosis rested on symptoms, serum thyroxine and TRAb, thyroid ultrasound, and orbital computed tomography. In germline, CDR1 is SGDLS, CDR2 YYNGEE. V was clipped by 0 bases and J by 2 bases; unmatched bases: 2. The CDR3 runs 16 residues. Template material for amplifying TCR beta CDR3 regions consisted of RNA transcripts. Primed by the HTBI set, a first-round RT-PCR was run on the TCR CDR3. A single record per CDR3 protein comes from TCRdb applying MiXCR to the multiplex PCR reads. The profile shows hundreds of thousands of distinct CDR3 sequences, roughly a third of them singletons. The data originate from a study of T cells in Graves' hyperthyroidism and ophthalmopathy. Study results and limitations: Most expanded thyroid clonotypes above 0.001 also appeared in blood.

Material for sequencing was blood. This TCR was recovered from a woman in her forties with Graves' hyperthyroidism. The chain employs TRBV9 and TRBJ2-5, with 12 bases that match TRBD2. CDR3 amino acids: CASSVAGTSGQETQYF. DNA of the CDR3: TGTGCCAGCAGCGTAGCTGGGACTAGCGGGCAAGAGACCCAGTACTTC.